This T cell receptor (beta chain) stems from a study of cytomegalovirus exposure and HLA in healthy donors. A single count supports this clone. Researchers ran the PCR with 60 Vbeta and 13 Jbeta primers. Sequenced by immunoSEQ multiplex PCR; TCRdb stores in-frame clones only, minus some. The sample includes 150,000 or so clones, about three quarters of them seen just once. V lost 5 bases and J lost 2, with 19 bases in between. This CDR3 has 16 residues. In germline, CDR1 is SEHNR, CDR2 FQNEAQ (reference sequence). This chain joins TRBV7-9 and TRBJ2-7; perhaps TRBD2 as D (5 bases). Sequences were obtained from PBMCs. The receptor comes from a man between 40 and 49 years old in good health and CMV-seropositive. The CDR3 DNA follows: TGTGCCAGCAGCCGAGGGCAGCAATCCATTCCCTACGAGCAGTACTTC. This gives the protein CASSRGQQSIPYEQYF.